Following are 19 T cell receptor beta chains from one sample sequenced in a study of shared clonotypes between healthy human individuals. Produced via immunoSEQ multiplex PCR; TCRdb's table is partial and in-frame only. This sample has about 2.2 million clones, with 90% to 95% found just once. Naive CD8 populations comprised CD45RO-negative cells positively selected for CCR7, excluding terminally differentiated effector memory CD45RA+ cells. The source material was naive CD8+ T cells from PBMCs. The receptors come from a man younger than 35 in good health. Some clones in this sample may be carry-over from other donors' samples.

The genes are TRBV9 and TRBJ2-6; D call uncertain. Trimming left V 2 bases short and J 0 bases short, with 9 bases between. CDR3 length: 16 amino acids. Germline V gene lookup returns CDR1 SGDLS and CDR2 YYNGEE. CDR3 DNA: TGTGCCAGCAGCGTTGACGTACGCTCTGGGGCCAACGTCCTGACTTTC. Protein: CASSVDVRSGANVLTF.

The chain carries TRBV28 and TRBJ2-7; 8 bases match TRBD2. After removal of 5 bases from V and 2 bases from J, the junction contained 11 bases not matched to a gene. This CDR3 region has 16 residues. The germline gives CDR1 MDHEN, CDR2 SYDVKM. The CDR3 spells CASSPRGSGATYEQYF. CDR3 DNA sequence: TGTGCCAGCAGTCCTCGGGGTAGCGGGGCCACCTACGAGCAGTACTTC.

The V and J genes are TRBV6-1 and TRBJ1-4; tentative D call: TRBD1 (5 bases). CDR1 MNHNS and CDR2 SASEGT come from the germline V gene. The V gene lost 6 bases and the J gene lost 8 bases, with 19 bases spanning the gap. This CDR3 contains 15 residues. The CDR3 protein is CASSGRRGGREKLFF. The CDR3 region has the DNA TGTGCCAGCAGCGGCCGACGGGGGGGTCGGGAAAAACTGTTTTTT.

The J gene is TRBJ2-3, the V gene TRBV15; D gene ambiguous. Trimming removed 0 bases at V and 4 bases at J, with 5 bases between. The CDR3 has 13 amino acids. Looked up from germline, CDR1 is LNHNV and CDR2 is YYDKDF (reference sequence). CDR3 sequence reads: CATSRDRPDTQYF. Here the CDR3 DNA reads TGTGCCACCAGCAGAGATCGGCCAGATACGCAGTATTTT.

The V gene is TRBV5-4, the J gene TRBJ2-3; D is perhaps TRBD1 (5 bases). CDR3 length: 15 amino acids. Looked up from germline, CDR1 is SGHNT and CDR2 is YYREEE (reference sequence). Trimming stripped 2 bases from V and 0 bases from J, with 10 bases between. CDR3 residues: CASSFKGSSTDTQYF. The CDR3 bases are TGTGCCAGCAGCTTCAAGGGGTCTAGCACAGATACGCAGTATTTT.

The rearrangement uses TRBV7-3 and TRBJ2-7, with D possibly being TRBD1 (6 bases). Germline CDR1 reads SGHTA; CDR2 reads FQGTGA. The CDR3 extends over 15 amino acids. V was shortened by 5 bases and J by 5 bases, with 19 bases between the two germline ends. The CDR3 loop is CASSEYLTGFNEQYF. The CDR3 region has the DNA TGTGCCAGCAGCGAGTACCTAACAGGGTTCAACGAGCAGTACTTC.

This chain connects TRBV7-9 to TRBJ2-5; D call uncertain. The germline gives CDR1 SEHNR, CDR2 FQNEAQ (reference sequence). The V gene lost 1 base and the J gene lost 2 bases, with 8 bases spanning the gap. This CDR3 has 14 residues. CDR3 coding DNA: TGTGCCAGCAGCTTAGTGACAACTCAAGAGACCCAGTACTTC. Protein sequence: CASSLVTTQETQYF.

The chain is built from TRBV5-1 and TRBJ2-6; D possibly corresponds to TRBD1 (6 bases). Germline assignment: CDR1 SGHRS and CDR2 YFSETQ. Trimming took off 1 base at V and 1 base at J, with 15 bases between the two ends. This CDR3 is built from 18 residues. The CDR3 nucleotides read TGCGCCAGCAGCTTGAATGCCAGGGGATTTTCTGGGGCCAACGTCCTGACTTTC. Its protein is CASSLNARGFSGANVLTF. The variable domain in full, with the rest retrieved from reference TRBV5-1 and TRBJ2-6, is KAGVTQTPRYLIKTRGQQVTLSCSPISGHRSVSWYQQTPGQGLQFLFEYFSETQRNKGNFPGRFSGRQFSNSRSEMNVSTLELGDSALYLCASSLNARGFSGANVLTFGAGSRLTVL.

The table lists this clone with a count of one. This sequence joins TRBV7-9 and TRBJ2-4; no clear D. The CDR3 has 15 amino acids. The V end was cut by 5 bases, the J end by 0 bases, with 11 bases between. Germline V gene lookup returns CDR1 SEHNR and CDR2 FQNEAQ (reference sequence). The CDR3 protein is CASSPQTGAKNIQYF. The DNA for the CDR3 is TGTGCCAGCAGCCCGCAGACGGGAGCCAAAAACATTCAGTACTTC.

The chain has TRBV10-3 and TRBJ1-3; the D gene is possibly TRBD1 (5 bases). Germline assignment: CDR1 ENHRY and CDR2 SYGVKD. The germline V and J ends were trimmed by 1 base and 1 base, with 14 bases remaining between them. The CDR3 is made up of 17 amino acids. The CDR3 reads CAISELSVTGSGNTIYF. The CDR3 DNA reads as TGTGCCATCAGTGAGTTATCCGTTACAGGATCTGGAAACACCATATATTTT.

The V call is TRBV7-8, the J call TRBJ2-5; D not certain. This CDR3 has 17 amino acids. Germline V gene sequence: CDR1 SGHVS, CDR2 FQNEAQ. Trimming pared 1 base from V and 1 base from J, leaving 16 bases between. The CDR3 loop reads CASSLEWEGWGQETQYF. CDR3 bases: TGTGCCAGCAGCTTAGAATGGGAAGGGTGGGGCCAAGAGACCCAGTACTTC.

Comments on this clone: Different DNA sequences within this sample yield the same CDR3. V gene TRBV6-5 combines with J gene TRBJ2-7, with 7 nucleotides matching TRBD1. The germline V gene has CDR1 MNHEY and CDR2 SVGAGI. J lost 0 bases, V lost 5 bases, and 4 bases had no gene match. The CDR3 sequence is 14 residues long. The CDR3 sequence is CASSPDRSSYEQYF. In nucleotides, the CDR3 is TGTGCCAGCAGTCCGGACAGGTCCTCCTACGAGCAGTACTTC.

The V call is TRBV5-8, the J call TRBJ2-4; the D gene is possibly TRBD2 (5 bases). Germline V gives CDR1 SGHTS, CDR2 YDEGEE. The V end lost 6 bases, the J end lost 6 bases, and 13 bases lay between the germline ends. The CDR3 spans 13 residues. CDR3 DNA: TGTGCCAGCATCGACCGTCGGGGAAACATTCAGTACTTC. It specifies CASIDRRGNIQYF.

CDR3 loop: CASSFLLESNEQFF. The CDR3, as DNA: TGTGCCAGCAGTTTTCTGCTAGAATCCAATGAGCAGTTCTTC. V gene TRBV27 combines with J gene TRBJ2-1; D remains ambiguous. Per the germline V gene, CDR1 is MNHEY and CDR2 is SMNVEV (reference sequence). Trimming cost V 3 bases and J 6 bases, with 12 bases left between them. This CDR3 region has 14 residues.

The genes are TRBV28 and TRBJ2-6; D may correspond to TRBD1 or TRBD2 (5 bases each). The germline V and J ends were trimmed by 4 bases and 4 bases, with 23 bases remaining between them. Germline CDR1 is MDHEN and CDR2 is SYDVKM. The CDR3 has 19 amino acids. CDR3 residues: CASSSLRPRGPGGANVLTF. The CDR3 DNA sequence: TGTGCCAGCAGTTCTTTACGGCCCCGGGGCCCGGGGGGGGCCAACGTCCTGACTTTC.

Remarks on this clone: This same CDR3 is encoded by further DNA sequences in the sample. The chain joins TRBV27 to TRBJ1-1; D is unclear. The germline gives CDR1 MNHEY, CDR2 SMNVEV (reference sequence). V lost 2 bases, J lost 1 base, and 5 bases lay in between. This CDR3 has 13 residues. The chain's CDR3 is CASSLTANTEAFF. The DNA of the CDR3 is TGTGCCAGCAGTTTAACAGCGAACACTGAAGCTTTCTTT.

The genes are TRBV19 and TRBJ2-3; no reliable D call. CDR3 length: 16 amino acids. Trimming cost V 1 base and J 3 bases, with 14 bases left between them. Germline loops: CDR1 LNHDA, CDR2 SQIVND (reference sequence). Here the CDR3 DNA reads TGTGCCAGTAGTATAGCCGTCGCCTTGGGGACAGATACGCAGTATTTT. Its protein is CASSIAVALGTDTQYF.

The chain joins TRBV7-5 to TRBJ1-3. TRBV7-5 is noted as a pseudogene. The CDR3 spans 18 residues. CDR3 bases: TGTGCCAGACCCGTAACGGACGGTCAACCCTTCGGTGGAAACACCATATATTTT. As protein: CARPVTDGQPFGGNTIYF.

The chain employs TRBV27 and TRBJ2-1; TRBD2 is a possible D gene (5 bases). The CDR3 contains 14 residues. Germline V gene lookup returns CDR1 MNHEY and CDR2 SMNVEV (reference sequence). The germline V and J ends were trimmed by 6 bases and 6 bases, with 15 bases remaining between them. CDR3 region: CASSLSRRGNEQFF. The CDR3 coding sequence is TGTGCCAGCAGCCTGTCCCGACGGGGCAATGAGCAGTTCTTC.